The clone carrying this TCR beta chain occurred many times. The antigen is unknown. The sample originates from a study of early T cells in non-severe SARS-CoV-2 infection. Study-wide results and limits: In VDJdb matching, anti-spike CD8 responses were favored while private and CD4 specificities went missing.

Unique molecular identifiers were added to individual cDNA molecules. Each CDR3 protein gets one entry after TCRdb re-called the 5' RACE reads with MiXCR. The data hold roughly 28,000 distinct CDR3 sequences, with around 5.2% observed a single time. V gave up 0 bases and J gave up 4 bases, with 12 bases separating them. Germline loops: CDR1 LGHDT, CDR2 YNNKEL (reference sequence). This CDR3 has 15 amino acids. The receptor was derived from an adult who was a healthcare worker with PCR-confirmed SARS-CoV-2 infection or an uninfected control (not recorded which). Material: whole blood. The chain uses TRBV3-1 and TRBJ1-2, with D unclear. In DNA, the CDR3 is TGTGCCAGCAGCCAAGAAGGACGGGGTGGCTATGGCTACACCTTC. Translated: CASSQEGRGGYGYTF.